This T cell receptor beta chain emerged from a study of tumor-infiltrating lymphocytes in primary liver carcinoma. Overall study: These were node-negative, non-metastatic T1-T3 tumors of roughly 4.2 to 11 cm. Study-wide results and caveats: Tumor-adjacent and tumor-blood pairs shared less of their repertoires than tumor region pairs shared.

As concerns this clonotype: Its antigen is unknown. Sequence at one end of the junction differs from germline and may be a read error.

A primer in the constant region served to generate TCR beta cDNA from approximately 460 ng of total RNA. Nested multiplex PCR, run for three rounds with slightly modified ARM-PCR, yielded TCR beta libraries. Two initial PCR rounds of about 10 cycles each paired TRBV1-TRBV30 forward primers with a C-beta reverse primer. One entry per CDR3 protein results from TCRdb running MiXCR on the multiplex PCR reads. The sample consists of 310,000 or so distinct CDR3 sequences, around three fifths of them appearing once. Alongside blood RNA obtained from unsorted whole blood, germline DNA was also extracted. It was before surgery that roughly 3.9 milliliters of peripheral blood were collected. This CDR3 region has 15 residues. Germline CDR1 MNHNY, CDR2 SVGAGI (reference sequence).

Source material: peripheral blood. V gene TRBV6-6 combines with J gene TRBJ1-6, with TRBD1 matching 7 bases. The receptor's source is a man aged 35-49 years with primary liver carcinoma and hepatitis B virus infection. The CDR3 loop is CASNRQGSYNSALHF. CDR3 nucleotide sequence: TGTGCCAGCAATCGACAGGGCTCCTATAATTCAGCCCTCCACTTT.